This entry lists 14 T cell receptor beta chains sequenced from one sample in a study of tumor-infiltrating lymphocytes in primary liver carcinoma. Starting from roughly 0.5 ug of total RNA, TCR beta cDNA was produced with a primer in the constant region. TCR beta libraries came from three nested multiplex PCR rounds using slightly modified ARM-PCR. Running nine to ten cycles apiece, the first two PCR rounds relied on TRBV1-TRBV30 forward primers together with a C-beta reverse primer. Each CDR3 protein is one row after TCRdb ran MiXCR on the multiplex PCR reads. The sample contains about 350,000 distinct CDR3 sequences, 65% of which appear only once. Both blood RNA, taken from unsorted whole blood, and germline DNA were extracted. Sequencing input: peripheral blood. The receptors were sampled from a man in his forties with primary liver carcinoma and hepatitis B virus infection.

The chain is built from TRBV11-2 and TRBJ2-2, with 9 positions matching TRBD2. Germline V gene data show CDR1 as SGHAT and CDR2 as FQNNGV. V trimming: 2 bases; J trimming: 7 bases; junction bases outside the gene matches: 8. This CDR3 contains 16 residues. The CDR3 coding sequence is TGTGCCAGCAGCTTACATGGACTAGCGAGTCACGGGGAGCTGTTTTTT. This translates into CASSLHGLASHGELFF.

Remarks on this clonotype: Likely a read error: the CDR3 ends without its conserved phenylalanine or tryptophan. The J gene is TRBJ2-5, the V gene TRBV12-5; the match to TRBD2 covers 11 bases. Unmatched junction bases numbered 8, after V lost 1 base and J lost 7 bases. CDR3 length: 16 amino acids. In germline, CDR1 is LGHNT, CDR2 FRNRAP. The CDR3 nucleotides read TGTGCTAGTGGTTTGGGGTCTCTAGCGGGAGGAGTGACCCAGTACTCC. The encoded protein is CASGLGSLAGGVTQYS.

On this clonotype itself: A much larger clone sits a single nucleotide away, making a read error possible. The rearrangement uses TRBV6-1 and TRBJ2-5, with D possibly being TRBD1 or TRBD2 (5 bases each). V lost 0 bases, J lost 7 bases, and 18 bases lay in between. This CDR3 spans 16 amino acids. Looked up from germline, CDR1 is MNHNS and CDR2 is SASEGT. The CDR3 coding sequence is TGTGCCAGCAGTGAAGCGCTTGGGCAGGGAGCAGGGACCCAGTACTTC. The encoded protein is CASSEALGQGAGTQYF.

This clonotype was seen only a few times. The J gene is TRBJ2-1, the V gene TRBV11-2; D not resolved. This CDR3 region has 17 residues. Germline values: CDR1 SGHAT, CDR2 FQNNGV. V was shortened by 1 base and J by 0 bases, with 13 bases between the two germline ends. The CDR3 loop reads CASSLVGLSSSYNEQFF. CDR3 nucleotide sequence: TGTGCCAGCAGCTTAGTCGGTCTCTCGAGCTCCTACAATGAGCAGTTCTTC.

As for this clonotype: The conserved phenylalanine or tryptophan normally closing the CDR3 is absent here, so this likely arose from a read error. The J gene is TRBJ2-5, the V gene TRBV11-2, with 9 bases fitting TRBD2. The CDR3 has 17 amino acids. Per the germline V gene, CDR1 is SGHAT and CDR2 is FQNNGV. V lost 5 bases to trimming and J lost 5 bases; unmatched junction nucleotides: 15. The CDR3 loop is CASSPVWGAGGGETQYY. CDR3 nucleotide sequence: TGTGCCAGCAGCCCCGTTTGGGGAGCGGGAGGCGGTGAGACCCAGTACTAC.

This clonotype was seen ten or more times. The V and J genes are TRBV11-2 and TRBJ2-7; D is unclear. The CDR3 spans 15 residues. Trimming took 0 bases from V and 4 from J, leaving 13 bases between them. CDR1 is SGHAT and CDR2 is FQNNGV in the germline V gene. CDR3: CASSLEAAMVYEQYF. CDR3 nucleotide sequence: TGTGCCAGCAGCTTAGAGGCGGCGATGGTATACGAGCAGTACTTC.

As concerns this clonotype: A read error may be the cause here, since a much bigger clone is one base away. V gene TRBV12-3 or TRBV12-4 combines with J gene TRBJ1-6, with 11 positions matching TRBD1. Trimming took 6 bases from V and 7 from J; bases not matched to a gene: 5. The CDR3 is 15 residues long. The CDR3 loop is CASSPDRGRNSPLHF. The CDR3 region has the DNA TGTGCCAGCAGCCCGGACAGGGGGCGGAATTCACCCCTCCACTTT.

Comments on this clonotype: The final CDR3 position lacks the conserved phenylalanine or tryptophan, pointing to a likely read error. This sequence joins TRBV11-2 and TRBJ2-1; TRBD1 might be the D (6 bases). Germline CDR1 and CDR2: SGHAT and FQNNGV. The CDR3 sequence is 14 residues long. The V end was cut by 2 bases, the J end by 6 bases, with 11 bases between. The CDR3 sequence: CASSLKPRGNEQFI. In nucleotides, the CDR3 is TGTGCCAGCAGCTTAAAGCCCAGGGGCAATGAGCAGTTCATC.

This clonotype was seen more than once but under ten times. This rearrangement joins TRBV5-1 to TRBJ2-5; no definite D call. The CDR3 has 15 amino acids. Per the germline V gene, CDR1 is SGHRS and CDR2 is YFSETQ. The ends were cut back, 1 base at V and 3 bases at J, with 13 bases in the middle. The CDR3 DNA reads as TGCGCCAGCAGCTTGAGGAGCCCTCGAGAAGAGACCCAGTACTTC. Amino acids: CASSLRSPREETQYF.

Turning to this clonotype: The CDR3 ends on some other residue instead of the conserved phenylalanine or tryptophan, so this is likely a read error. CDR3 nucleotide sequence: TGTGCCAGCAGCTTGGATCAGGCAGGGACATATACGCAGTATTCT. This codes for CASSLDQAGTYTQYS. The J gene is TRBJ2-3, the V gene TRBV5-4; TRBD1 is a possible D gene (6 bases). V lost 0 bases and J lost 7, with 15 bases in between. This CDR3 is built from 15 residues. The germline V gene has CDR1 SGHNT and CDR2 YYREEE (reference sequence).

V is TRBV5-4 and J is TRBJ2-3; D is perhaps TRBD2 (6 bases). This CDR3 is built from 16 residues. Trimming stripped 3 bases from V and 2 bases from J, with 16 bases between. Germline values: CDR1 SGHNT, CDR2 YYREEE (reference sequence). CDR3 sequence (DNA): TGTGCCAGCAGCTGGGGTCGGGACTTCGACACAGATACGCAGTATTTT. Protein sequence: CASSWGRDFDTDTQYF.

This clonotype showed up just once. It is likely a read error, because the conserved phenylalanine at the end of the CDR3 is missing. The chain uses TRBV6-5 and TRBJ2-7; D gene ambiguous. V lost 2 bases to trimming and J lost 9 bases, with 14 bases between them. CDR1 is MNHEY and CDR2 is SVGAGI in the germline V gene. CDR3 length: 13 residues. CDR3 loop: CASSYARSHVQYI. The CDR3 nucleotides are TGTGCCAGCAGTTACGCTAGATCCCACGTGCAGTACATC.

The gene calls are TRBV28 and TRBJ1-4, with D possibly matching TRBD1 (5 bases). V was trimmed by 4 bases and J by 7 bases, leaving 16 bases between them. Germline assignment: CDR1 MDHEN and CDR2 SYDVKM. CDR3 size: 15 residues. The CDR3 coding sequence is TGTGCCAGCAGTTATTCTGTGGGGGTTGTTGAAAAACTGTTTTTT. Amino acid sequence: CASSYSVGVVEKLFF.

Concerning this clonotype: A junction boundary mismatches the germline segment, possibly from a read error. The chain links TRBV10-3 to TRBJ1-4; no clear D. CDR3 size: 15 residues. Germline V CDR1 and CDR2: ENHRY, SYGVKD. CDR3 coding DNA: TGTGCCGTCAGTGAGTCACCGATGAAGGATGAAAAACTGTTTTTT. This sequence encodes CAVSESPMKDEKLFF.